What follows describes a single T cell receptor (beta chain). This record comes from a study of blood T cell repertoires in COVID-19. In the study overall: The United States, Italy and Spain supplied acute and convalescent COVID-19 samples. PBMCs, B-cell-depleted T cells, or T cells provided the cDNA or gDNA that made up the material.

The CDR3 consists of 11 residues. V gave up 3 bases and J gave up 3 bases, with 2 bases separating them. Study processing details: Amplification of reference gene primers provided the estimated nucleated cell counts. Sequencing was performed with immunoSEQ multiplex PCR; in TCRdb, only in-frame clones are kept and a portion is missing. The DNA gave D and trimming, while V, J and clone size come from that table. In the table there are fewer than 150,000 clones, over 75% of which are singletons. The source of this sequence is a woman in her 70s who had recovered from COVID-19. The sample comprised peripheral blood. The rearrangement links TRBV12-3 or TRBV12-4 to TRBJ1-1; D gene unclear. Written as DNA, the CDR3 is TGTGCCAGCAGTTTCTACACTGAAGCTTTCTTT. This sequence encodes CASSFYTEAFF.